This T cell receptor beta chain was sequenced in a study of CD8 T cells in Susac syndrome. As for the study in general: Patients with Susac syndrome who were sequenced included over five with active disease and eight or nine in remission.

The sequenced target, TCR beta, came from blood CD8+ and CD4+ T cells. Notes on this clonotype: Its antigen is still unknown.

The CDR3 extends over 14 amino acids. CDR1 and CDR2 (germline): LGHNA, YNFKEQ. The V and J ends lost 0 bases and 8 bases respectively, with 11 bases between them. Findings of the study overall: Sixteen Susac-specific public clones were found in total CD8+ repertoires and roughly five in CD8+ TEMRA repertoires.

Random hexamers primed reverse transcription of about 0.5 to 1 ug RNA. Via MiXCR, TCRdb re-called the immunoSEQ multiplex PCR reads, giving one row per CDR3 protein. This sample has roughly 130,000 distinct CDR3 sequences, with roughly 94% found just once. The source of this sequence is a human donor with Susac syndrome. The chain recombines TRBV4-2 with TRBJ2-1, with a possible D match to TRBD1 (6 bases). The sample was CD8+ T cells from PBMCs. The CDR3 coding sequence is TGTGCCAGCAGCCAAGATATTAGGACAGATGAGCAGTTCTTC. It is translated as CASSQDIRTDEQFF.